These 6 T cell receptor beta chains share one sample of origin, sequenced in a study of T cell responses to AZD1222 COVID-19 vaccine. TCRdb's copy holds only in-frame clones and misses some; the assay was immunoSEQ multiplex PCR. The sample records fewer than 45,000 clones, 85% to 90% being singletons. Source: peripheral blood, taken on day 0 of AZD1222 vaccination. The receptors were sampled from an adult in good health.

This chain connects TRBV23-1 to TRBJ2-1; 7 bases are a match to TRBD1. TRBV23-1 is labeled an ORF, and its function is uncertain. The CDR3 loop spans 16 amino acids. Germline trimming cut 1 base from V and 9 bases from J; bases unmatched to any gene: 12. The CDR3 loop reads CASSQLICTGVVEQFF. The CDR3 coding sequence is TGCGCCAGCAGTCAATTAATTTGTACAGGGGTTGTTGAGCAGTTCTTC.

The CDR3 sequence: CASSTARNYGYTF. Written as DNA, the CDR3 is TGTGCCAGCTCAACCGCCAGGAACTATGGCTACACCTTC. This sequence joins TRBV12-3 or TRBV12-4 and TRBJ1-2, with D hard to call. CDR3 length: 13 residues. Trimming cost V 8 bases and J 2 bases, with 12 bases left between them.

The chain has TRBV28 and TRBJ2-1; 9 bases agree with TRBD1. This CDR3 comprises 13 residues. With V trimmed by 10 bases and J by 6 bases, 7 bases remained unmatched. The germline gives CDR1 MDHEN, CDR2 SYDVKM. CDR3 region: CATNRGLINEQFF. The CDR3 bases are TGTGCCACCAACAGGGGGCTAATCAATGAGCAGTTCTTC.

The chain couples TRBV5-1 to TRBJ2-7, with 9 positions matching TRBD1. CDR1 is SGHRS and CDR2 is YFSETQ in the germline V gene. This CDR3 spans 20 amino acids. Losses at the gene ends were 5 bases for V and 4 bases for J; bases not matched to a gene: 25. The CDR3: CASRIATGTGRRQEIYEQYF. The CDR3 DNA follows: TGCGCCAGCAGAATAGCTACCGGGACAGGGAGAAGACAAGAAATTTACGAGCAGTACTTC.

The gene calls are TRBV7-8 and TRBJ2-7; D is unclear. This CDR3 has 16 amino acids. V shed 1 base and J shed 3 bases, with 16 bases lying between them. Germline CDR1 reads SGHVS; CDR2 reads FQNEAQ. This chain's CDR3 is CASSLVSGPPGYEQYF. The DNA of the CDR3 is TGTGCCAGCAGCTTAGTTTCGGGTCCTCCCGGCTACGAGCAGTACTTC.

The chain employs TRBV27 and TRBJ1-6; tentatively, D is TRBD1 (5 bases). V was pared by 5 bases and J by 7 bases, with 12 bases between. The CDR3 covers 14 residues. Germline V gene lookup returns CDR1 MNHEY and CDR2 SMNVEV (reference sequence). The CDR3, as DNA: TGTGCCAGCAGTAGGGACGGGGGGAATTCACCCCTCCACTTT. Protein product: CASSRDGGNSPLHF.